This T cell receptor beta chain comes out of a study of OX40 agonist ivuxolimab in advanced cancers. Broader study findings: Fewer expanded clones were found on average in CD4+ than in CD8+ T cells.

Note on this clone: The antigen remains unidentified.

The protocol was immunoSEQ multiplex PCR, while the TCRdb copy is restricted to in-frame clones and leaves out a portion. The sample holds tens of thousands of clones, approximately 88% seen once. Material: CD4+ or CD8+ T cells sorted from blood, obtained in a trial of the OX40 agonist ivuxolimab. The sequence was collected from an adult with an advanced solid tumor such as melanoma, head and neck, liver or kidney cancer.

Here the CDR3 reads CASSRTIPPYEQYF. CDR3 sequence (DNA): TGCGCCAGCAGCCGGACTATCCCGCCCTACGAGCAGTACTTC. The chain carries TRBV10-1 and TRBJ2-7; the D gene is possibly TRBD2 (6 bases). The CDR3 spans 14 residues. Looked up from germline, CDR1 is WNHNN and CDR2 is SYGVQD (reference sequence). Trimming removed 6 bases at V and 2 bases at J, with 14 bases between.